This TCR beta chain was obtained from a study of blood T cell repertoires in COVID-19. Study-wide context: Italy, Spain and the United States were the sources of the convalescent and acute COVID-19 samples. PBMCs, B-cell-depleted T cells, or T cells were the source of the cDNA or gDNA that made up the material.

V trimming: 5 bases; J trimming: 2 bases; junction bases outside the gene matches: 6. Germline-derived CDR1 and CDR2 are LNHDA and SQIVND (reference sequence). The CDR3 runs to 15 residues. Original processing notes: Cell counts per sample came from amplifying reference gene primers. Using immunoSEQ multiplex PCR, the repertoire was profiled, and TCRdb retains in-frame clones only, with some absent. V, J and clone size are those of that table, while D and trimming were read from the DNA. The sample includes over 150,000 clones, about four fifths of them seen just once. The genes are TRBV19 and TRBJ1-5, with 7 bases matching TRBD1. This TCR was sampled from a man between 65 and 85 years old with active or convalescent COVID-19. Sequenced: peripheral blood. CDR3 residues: CASSLFQGGNQPQHF. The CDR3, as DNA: TGTGCCAGTAGTTTGTTTCAGGGGGGCAATCAGCCCCAGCATTTT.